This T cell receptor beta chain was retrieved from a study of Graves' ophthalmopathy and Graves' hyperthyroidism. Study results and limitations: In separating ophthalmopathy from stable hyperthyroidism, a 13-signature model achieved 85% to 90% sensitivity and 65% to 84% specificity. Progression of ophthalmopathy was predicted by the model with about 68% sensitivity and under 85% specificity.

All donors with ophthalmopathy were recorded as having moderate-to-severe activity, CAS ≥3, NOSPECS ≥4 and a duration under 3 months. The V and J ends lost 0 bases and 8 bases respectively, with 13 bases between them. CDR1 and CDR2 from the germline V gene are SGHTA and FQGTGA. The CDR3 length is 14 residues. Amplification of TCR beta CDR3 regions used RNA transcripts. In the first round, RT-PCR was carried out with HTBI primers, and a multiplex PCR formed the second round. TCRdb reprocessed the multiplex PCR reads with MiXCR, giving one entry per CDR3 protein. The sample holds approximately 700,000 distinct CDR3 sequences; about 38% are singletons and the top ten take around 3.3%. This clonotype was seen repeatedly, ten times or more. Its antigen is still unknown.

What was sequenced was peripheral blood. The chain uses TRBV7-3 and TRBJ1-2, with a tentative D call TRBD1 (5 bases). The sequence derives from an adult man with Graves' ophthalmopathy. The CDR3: CASSLTGGEGGYTF. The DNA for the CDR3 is TGTGCCAGCAGCTTAACGGGCGGAGAGGGGGGCTACACCTTC.